A single T cell receptor beta chain is shown here with its context. These data come from a study of identical twins. Template switching added a universal primer site; cDNA carried unique molecular identifiers. TCRdb reprocessed the 5' RACE reads with MiXCR, giving one entry per CDR3 protein. Of under 300,000 distinct CDR3 sequences listed, 9.5% to 15% are singletons. Germline V gene data show CDR1 as MDHEN and CDR2 as SYDVKM. The CDR3 runs 12 residues. The ends were cut back, 4 bases at V and 3 bases at J, with 4 bases in the middle. The sample also formed part of further work on yellow fever vaccine responses in identical twins.

The chain links TRBV28 to TRBJ2-1; no clear D gene. The TCR sequence derives from a young woman in good health. The sequencing sample was made of memory (CD45RO+) T cells sorted from blood. The CDR3 DNA follows: TGTGCCAGCAGTTCGTACTACAATGAGCAGTTCTTC. Its protein is CASSSYYNEQFF.